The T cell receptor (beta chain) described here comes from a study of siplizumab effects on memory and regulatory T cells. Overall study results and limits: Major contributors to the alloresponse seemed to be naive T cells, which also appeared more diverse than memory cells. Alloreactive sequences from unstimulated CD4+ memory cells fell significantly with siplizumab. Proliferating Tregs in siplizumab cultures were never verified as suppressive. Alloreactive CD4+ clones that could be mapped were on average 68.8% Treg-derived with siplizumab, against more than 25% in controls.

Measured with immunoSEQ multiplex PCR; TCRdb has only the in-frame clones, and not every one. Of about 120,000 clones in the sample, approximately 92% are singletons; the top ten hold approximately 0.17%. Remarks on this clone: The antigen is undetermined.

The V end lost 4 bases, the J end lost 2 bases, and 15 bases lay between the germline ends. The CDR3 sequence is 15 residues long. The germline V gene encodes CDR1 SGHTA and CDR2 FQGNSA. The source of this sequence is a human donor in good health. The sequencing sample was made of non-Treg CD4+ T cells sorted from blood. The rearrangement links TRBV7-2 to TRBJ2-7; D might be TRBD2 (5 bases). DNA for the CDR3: TGTGCCAGCAGCTCCTACCGGACGGGGACCTACGAGCAGTACTTC. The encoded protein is CASSSYRTGTYEQYF.